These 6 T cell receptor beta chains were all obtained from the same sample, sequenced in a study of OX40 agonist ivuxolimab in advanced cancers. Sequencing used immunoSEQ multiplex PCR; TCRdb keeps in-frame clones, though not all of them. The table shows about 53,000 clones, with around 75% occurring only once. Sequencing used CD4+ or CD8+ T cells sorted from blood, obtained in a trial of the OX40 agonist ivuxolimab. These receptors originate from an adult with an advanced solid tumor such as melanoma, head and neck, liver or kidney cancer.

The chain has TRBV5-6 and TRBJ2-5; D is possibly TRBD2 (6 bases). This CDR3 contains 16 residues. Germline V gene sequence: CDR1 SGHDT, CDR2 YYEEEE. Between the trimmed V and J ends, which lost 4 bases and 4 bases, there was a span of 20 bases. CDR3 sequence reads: CASSHFFRESPETQYF. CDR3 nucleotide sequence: TGTGCCAGCAGCCATTTTTTTCGGGAGTCCCCAGAGACCCAGTACTTC.

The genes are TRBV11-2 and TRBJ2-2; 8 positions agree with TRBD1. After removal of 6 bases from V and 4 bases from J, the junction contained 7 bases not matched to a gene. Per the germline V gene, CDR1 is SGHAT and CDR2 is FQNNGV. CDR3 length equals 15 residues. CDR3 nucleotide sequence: TGTGCCAGCAGAAGTGAGACAGGGGTCACCGGGGAGCTGTTTTTT. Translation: CASRSETGVTGELFF.

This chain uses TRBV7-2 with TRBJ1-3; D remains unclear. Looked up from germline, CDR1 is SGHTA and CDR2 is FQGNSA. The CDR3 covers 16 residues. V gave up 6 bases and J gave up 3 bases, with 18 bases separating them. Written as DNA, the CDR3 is TGTGCCAGCAGTTTCCGAGTGAGGGTTGGTGGAAACACCATATATTTT. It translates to CASSFRVRVGGNTIYF.

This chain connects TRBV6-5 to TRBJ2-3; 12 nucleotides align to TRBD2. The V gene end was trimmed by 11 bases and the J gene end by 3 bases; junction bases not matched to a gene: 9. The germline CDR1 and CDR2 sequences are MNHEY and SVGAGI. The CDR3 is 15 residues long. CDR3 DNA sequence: TGTGCCTCGAGACTAGCGGGAGAGGCGACAGATACGCAGTATTTT. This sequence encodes CASRLAGEATDTQYF.

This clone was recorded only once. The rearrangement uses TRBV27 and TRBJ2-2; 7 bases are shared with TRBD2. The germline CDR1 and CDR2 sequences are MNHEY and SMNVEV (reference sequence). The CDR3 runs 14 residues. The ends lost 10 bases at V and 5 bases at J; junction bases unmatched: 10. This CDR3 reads CATRGGLMTGELFF. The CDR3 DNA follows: TGTGCCACCCGGGGAGGGTTAATGACCGGGGAGCTGTTTTTT.

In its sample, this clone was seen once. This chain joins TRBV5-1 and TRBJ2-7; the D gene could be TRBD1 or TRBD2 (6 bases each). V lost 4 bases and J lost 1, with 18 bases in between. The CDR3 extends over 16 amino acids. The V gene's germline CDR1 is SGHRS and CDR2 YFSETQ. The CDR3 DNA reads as TGCGCCAGCAGCCCGCTGGGGGGCCCAGGGTCCTACGAGCAGTACTTC. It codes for CASSPLGGPGSYEQYF.